This TCR beta chain was obtained from a study of blood T cell repertoires in COVID-19. For the study at large: T cells, B-cell-depleted T cells, or PBMCs supplied cDNA or gDNA.

The CDR3 has 12 residues. CDR1 LGHNA and CDR2 YSLEER come from the germline V gene. V was trimmed by 0 bases and J by 7 bases, leaving 7 bases between them. As processed by the authors: Counts of nucleated cells, estimated from reference gene primer amplification, were obtained. Produced via immunoSEQ multiplex PCR; TCRdb's table is partial and in-frame only. D and trimming were read from the DNA, whereas the V and J calls and clone size are those reported in that table. The sample has around 200,000 clones, 86% seen once. Seattle patients were enrolled while actively infected and followed longitudinally.

The TCR comes from a woman aged 55 to 70 with COVID-19, enrolled during active disease. The chain couples TRBV4-3 to TRBJ2-7; D call uncertain. The material sequenced was peripheral blood. The CDR3 DNA follows: TGCGCCAGCAGCCAAGACGGAGAAGAGCAGTACTTC. Translation: CASSQDGEEQYF.